The T cell receptor beta chain under discussion was sequenced for a study of blood T cell repertoires in COVID-19. The data were produced by immunoSEQ multiplex PCR, yet TCRdb's version contains in-frame clones alone and is incomplete. The sample shows about 170,000 clones, around 80% of them seen only once. This CDR3 has 16 residues. Germline V gene sequence: CDR1 SGHTA, CDR2 FQGNSA. Between the trimmed V and J ends, which lost 1 base and 3 bases, there was a span of 16 bases. The TCR was taken from a woman between 65 and 79 years old in a cohort exposed to, infected with or recovered from COVID-19 (not recorded which). Sequenced: PBMCs or T cells enriched from blood (not recorded which). The chain joins TRBV7-2 to TRBJ2-7; TRBD2 might be the D (5 bases). The CDR3 region is CASSLGAPTNHYEQYF. The DNA for the CDR3 is TGTGCCAGCAGCTTAGGGGCTCCGACTAACCACTACGAGCAGTACTTC.